Presented here are 12 T cell receptor beta chains from one specimen sequenced in a study of blood T cells in healthy people across ages. Primed by a sample-barcoded 5' primer and a J-beta primer mix, a second PCR proceeded for about 6 to 12 cycles. Via MiXCR, TCRdb re-called the 5' RACE reads, giving one row per CDR3 protein. Among 780,000 or so distinct CDR3 sequences listed, approximately 25% were seen once. The same sample was also studied in work on T cells of mothers and their children.

Specimen: blood. These receptors all come from a boy aged 5 to 17 in good health.

The genes are TRBV7-9 and TRBJ2-5; tentative D call: TRBD1 (5 bases). The CDR3 is 15 amino acids. Germline CDR1 is SEHNR and CDR2 is FQNEAQ (reference sequence). Deletions cut 6 bases from V and 5 bases from J, with 19 bases between. The DNA of the CDR3 is TGTGCCAGCAGACAAGGGGCAGGGCTTGTGGAGACCCAGTACTTC. This sequence encodes CASRQGAGLVETQYF.

This clonotype was counted only a few times. V is TRBV28 and J is TRBJ1-5; TRBD1 agrees at 12 bases. After removal of 6 bases from V and 3 bases from J, the junction contained 6 bases not matched to a gene. Germline V gene data show CDR1 as MDHEN and CDR2 as SYDVKM. CDR3 length: 16 amino acids. The CDR3 DNA reads TGTGCCAGCAGCAAACGGGACAGGGGGCCCAATCAGCCCCAGCATTTT. Translation gives CASSKRDRGPNQPQHF. The entire variable domain, with the rest obtained from reference TRBV28 and TRBJ1-5, is as follows: DVKVTQSSRYLVKRTGEKVFLECVQDMDHENMFWYRQDPGLGLRLIYFSYDVKMKEKGDIPEGYSVSREKKERFSLILESASTNQTSMYLCASSKRDRGPNQPQHFGDGTRLSIL.

The rearrangement links TRBV29-1 to TRBJ2-1; 9 nucleotides align to TRBD1. The V gene's germline CDR1 is SQVTM and CDR2 ANQGSEA. The CDR3 is made up of 14 amino acids. Trimming cost V 3 bases and J 6 bases; bases outside gene matches: 6. CDR3 amino acids: CSVDLGQGSNEQFF. CDR3 bases: TGCAGCGTTGACTTGGGACAGGGATCCAATGAGCAGTTCTTC.

This clonotype was picked up a small number of times. The chain has TRBV7-2 and TRBJ2-7; tentatively, D is TRBD1 (5 bases). V shed 1 base and J shed 6 bases, with 13 bases lying between them. This CDR3 comprises 14 residues. CDR1 is SGHTA and CDR2 is FQGNSA in the germline V gene. CDR3 region: CASSLDAGNREQYF. CDR3 nucleotides: TGTGCCAGCAGCTTAGATGCAGGGAACCGCGAGCAGTACTTC.

The gene calls are TRBV3-1 and TRBJ2-7; 11 nucleotides line up with TRBD1. Germline V CDR1 and CDR2: LGHDT, YNNKEL (reference sequence). The CDR3 has 17 residues. J was trimmed by 2 bases and V by 3 bases; bases with no gene match: 9. The CDR3 DNA reads TGTGCCAGCAGCCAGGACCCTCCGGGACAGGGGGCCTACGAGCAGTACTTC. Translation gives CASSQDPPGQGAYEQYF.

The chain is built from TRBV20-1 and TRBJ2-7, with a possible D match to TRBD2 (5 bases). The germline V and J ends were trimmed by 5 bases and 7 bases, with 12 bases remaining between them. This CDR3 is 11 amino acids long. CDR1 DFQATT and CDR2 SNEGSKA come from the germline V gene (reference sequence). CDR3 DNA sequence: TGCAGTGCTGGGAGCGATTTGGAGCAGTACTTC. Translation gives CSAGSDLEQYF.

The V call is TRBV5-1, the J call TRBJ2-5; 10 nucleotides line up with TRBD2. This CDR3 region has 16 residues. Trimming cost V 0 bases and J 2 bases; bases outside gene matches: 4. Germline values: CDR1 SGHRS, CDR2 YFSETQ. The CDR3 sequence: CASSLEPSGGQETQYF. CDR3 DNA: TGCGCCAGCAGCTTGGAACCTAGCGGGGGTCAAGAGACCCAGTACTTC.

This clonotype showed up just a few times. V usage is TRBV6-5 and J usage is TRBJ2-7; 8 bases fit TRBD1. Losses at the gene ends were 5 bases for V and 4 bases for J; bases not matched to a gene: 10. CDR1 MNHEY and CDR2 SVGAGI come from the germline V gene. This CDR3 region has 15 residues. This CDR3 reads CASSMTGTGPYEQYF. The DNA for the CDR3 is TGTGCCAGCAGTATGACCGGGACAGGACCTTACGAGCAGTACTTC.

This clonotype came up a few times. This chain links TRBV6-5 with TRBJ2-5, with D maybe TRBD2 (6 bases). The closer fit of TRBJ2-1 to the DNA end suggests the J call may be wrong. This CDR3 spans 15 amino acids. Germline values: CDR1 MNHEY, CDR2 SVGAGI. Here the CDR3 DNA reads TGTGCCAGCAGTTCGTGGCGCGGGTGGGAGGATGAGCAGTTCTTC. As protein: CASSSWRGWEDEQFF.

The chain combines TRBV5-1 with TRBJ2-2; TRBD2 might be the D (6 bases). Germline CDR1 SGHRS, CDR2 YFSETQ. The length of the CDR3 is 16 residues. Trimming removed 3 bases from V and 4 bases from J, with 16 bases in between. The CDR3 DNA reads as TGCGCCAGCAGCTCAAGGGACTCCATAATCACCGGGGAGCTGTTTTTT. Amino acids: CASSSRDSIITGELFF.

V is TRBV2 and J is TRBJ2-1; tentative D call: TRBD1 (6 bases). CDR3 length: 14 residues. The V gene's germline CDR1 is SNHLY and CDR2 FYNNEI. V lost 4 bases, J lost 3 bases, and 10 bases lay in between. The chain's CDR3 is CASSVQGNYNEQFF. Here the CDR3 DNA reads TGTGCCAGCAGTGTACAGGGCAACTACAATGAGCAGTTCTTC. Filled out from reference TRBV2 and TRBJ2-1, the complete variable domain reads EPEVTQTPSHQVTQMGQEVILRCVPISNHLYFYWYRQILGQKVEFLVSFYNNEISEKSEIFDDQFSVERPDGSNFTLKIRSTKLEDSAMYFCASSVQGNYNEQFFGPGTRLTVL.

The table lists this clonotype with a few counts. The V call is TRBV3-1, the J call TRBJ2-1; TRBD2 aligns across 8 bases. J was trimmed by 7 bases and V by 2 bases; bases with no gene match: 10. CDR1 LGHDT and CDR2 YNNKEL come from the germline V gene (reference sequence). The CDR3 has 16 residues. This chain's CDR3 is CASSQPPGGGANEQFF. CDR3 DNA sequence: TGTGCCAGCAGCCAACCTCCGGGGGGGGGAGCAAATGAGCAGTTCTTC.